This entry lists 9 T cell receptor beta chains sequenced from one sample in a study of radiation and T cells in renal cell carcinoma. Time point noted: baseline pretreatment blood. Stated treatment: 15 Gy SBRT to primary tumor, nephrectomy 4 weeks later. Generated by immunoSEQ multiplex PCR, the TCRdb table keeps only in-frame clones and is missing some. The data show roughly 100,000 clones, with roughly 90% seen just once and about 7.9% held by the top ten. This specimen was blood, taken from a patient whose treatment included radiotherapy and nephrectomy. The receptor source for this set is a man aged 45-65 years with renal cell carcinoma.

The chain combines TRBV6-5 with TRBJ2-2, with a possible D match to TRBD2 (6 bases). This CDR3 region has 16 residues. Germline values: CDR1 MNHEY, CDR2 SVGAGI. The V gene lost 2 bases and the J gene lost 2 bases, with 12 bases spanning the gap. The CDR3 loop is CASSYGGIQNTGELFF. The CDR3, as DNA: TGTGCCAGCAGTTACGGAGGGATTCAAAACACCGGGGAGCTGTTTTTT.

This clone was seen repeatedly, ten times or more. The V gene is TRBV5-1, the J gene TRBJ2-7, with no clear D. Germline V gives CDR1 SGHRS, CDR2 YFSETQ. The CDR3 is made up of 9 amino acids. Deletions cut 6 bases from V and 4 bases from J, with 2 bases between. CDR3 nucleotide sequence: TGCGCCAGCACATACGAGCAGTACTTC. This translates into CASTYEQYF.

The chain uses TRBV5-1 and TRBJ2-2; D possibly corresponds to TRBD1 (6 bases). V was clipped by 6 bases and J by 4 bases, with 13 bases between them. CDR3 length: 14 amino acids. CDR1 SGHRS and CDR2 YFSETQ come from the germline V gene. As DNA, the CDR3 is TGCGCCAGCAACCGCCAGGGGCTCACCGGGGAGCTGTTTTTT. The encoded protein is CASNRQGLTGELFF.

The chain combines TRBV11-2 with TRBJ1-2; D gene uncertain. Trimming took off 2 bases at V and 8 bases at J, with 9 bases between the two ends. CDR1 and CDR2 from the germline V gene are SGHAT and FQNNGV. This CDR3 is built from 12 residues. The CDR3 sequence: CASSLRSGGYTF. DNA of the CDR3: TGTGCCAGCAGCTTACGGTCCGGGGGCTACACCTTC.

The chain is built from TRBV11-2 and TRBJ2-1; D is undetermined. This CDR3 spans 13 amino acids. Per the germline V gene, CDR1 is SGHAT and CDR2 is FQNNGV. Trimming removed 5 bases from V and 6 bases from J, with 11 bases in between. The CDR3 DNA sequence: TGTGCCAGCAGCGCGGAGCGAGGCAATGAGCAGTTCTTC. Its translation is CASSAERGNEQFF.

The chain is built from TRBV5-1 and TRBJ2-6; 7 nucleotides line up with TRBD1. The CDR3 is 14 residues long. The trim removed 0 bases at V and 14 bases at J, leaving 8 bases unmatched. Germline V gene data show CDR1 as SGHRS and CDR2 as YFSETQ. CDR3 sequence reads: CASSLDPGTEILTF. In nucleotides, the CDR3 is TGCGCCAGCAGCTTGGATCCAGGGACAGAAATCCTGACTTTC. Combining the CDR3 with reference TRBV5-1 and TRBJ2-6 gives the whole variable domain KAGVTQTPRYLIKTRGQQVTLSCSPISGHRSVSWYQQTPGQGLQFLFEYFSETQRNKGNFPGRFSGRQFSNSRSEMNVSTLELGDSALYLCASSLDPGTEILTFGAGSRLTVL.

The chain carries TRBV30 and TRBJ2-5; D unresolved. There are 13 residues in the CDR3. The V gene's germline CDR1 is GTSNPN and CDR2 SVGIG (reference sequence). V lost 1 base, J lost 2 bases, and 8 bases lay in between. CDR3 residues: CAWSGKIQETQYF. CDR3 nucleotide sequence: TGTGCCTGGAGTGGGAAGATACAAGAGACCCAGTACTTC.

The chain has TRBV5-4 and TRBJ2-3, with TRBD1 as a possible D gene (5 bases). The V gene lost 4 bases and the J gene lost 0 bases, with 12 bases spanning the gap. The CDR3 contains 15 residues. Per germline, CDR1 SGHNT and CDR2 YYREEE (reference sequence). The CDR3 region has the DNA TGTGCCAGCAGCCCTAGTGGGGCTAGCACAGATACGCAGTATTTT. Protein product: CASSPSGASTDTQYF.

This clone is a singleton in its sample. CDR3 protein: CASSLDLRGGAQYF. As DNA, the CDR3 is TGTGCCAGCAGCTTAGATCTTAGGGGGGGGGCGCAGTATTTT. The chain is built from TRBV7-2 and TRBJ2-3; maybe TRBD2 (7 bases). CDR3 length: 14 residues. V gave up 1 base and J gave up 10 bases, with 15 bases separating them. The germline CDR1 and CDR2 sequences are SGHTA and FQGNSA.